Listed here are 20 T cell receptor beta chains from one sample, sequenced in a study of T cells in Graves' hyperthyroidism and ophthalmopathy. Template material for amplifying TCR beta CDR3 regions consisted of RNA transcripts. TCR CDR3 underwent first-round RT-PCR with the HTBI primer set. TCRdb reprocessed the multiplex PCR reads via MiXCR and lists one record per CDR3 protein. This sample has roughly 380,000 distinct CDR3 sequences, with roughly an eighth found just once. Sequences were obtained from blood. These receptors all stem from a woman aged 18-29 years with Graves' hyperthyroidism.

Ten or more counts support this clonotype. One end of the junction fails to match germline, which may point to a read error. The rearrangement links TRBV6-1 to TRBJ1-2, with D maybe TRBD1 (5 bases). This CDR3 has 15 residues. Germline V lookup: CDR1 MNHNS, CDR2 SASEGT. CDR3: CASRTGDRSNYGYTF. CDR3 coding DNA: TGTGCAAGCAGGACTGGGGACCGATCTAACTATGGCTACACCTTC.

This clonotype was counted ten times or more. The chain's CDR3 is CASSFGRTYNEQFF. The CDR3 nucleotides read TGTGCCAGCAGTTTTGGGCGTACCTACAATGAGCAGTTCTTC. V is TRBV27 and J is TRBJ2-1; unclear D gene. CDR3 length: 14 amino acids. Germline CDR1 and CDR2: MNHEY and SMNVEV (reference sequence). Trimming left V 3 bases short and J 2 bases short, with 8 bases between.

This sequence joins TRBV30 and TRBJ1-2; D unclear. The germline V gene encodes CDR1 GTSNPN and CDR2 SVGIG (reference sequence). The CDR3 contains 13 residues. V was shortened by 2 bases and J by 8 bases, with 15 bases between the two germline ends. CDR3 in amino acids: CAWSNSMPLGYTF. Here the CDR3 DNA reads TGTGCCTGGAGTAACAGTATGCCCCTAGGCTACACCTTC.

This clonotype appeared many times. The chain combines TRBV28 with TRBJ1-5, with 8 bases aligning to TRBD1. Losses at the gene ends were 6 bases for V and 3 bases for J; bases not matched to a gene: 7. CDR1 is MDHEN, CDR2 SYDVKM, per germline. This CDR3 region has 15 residues. Here the CDR3 DNA reads TGTGCCAGCAGAGACAGACAGGGGTCCAATCAGCCCCAGCATTTT. It specifies CASRDRQGSNQPQHF.

Ten or more counts support this clonotype. This chain links TRBV7-3 with TRBJ2-7; possible D gene TRBD2, 6 bases. Germline CDR1 reads SGHTA; CDR2 reads FQGTGA. Trimming cost V 1 base and J 1 base, with 8 bases left between them. The CDR3 has 14 amino acids. CDR3 coding DNA: TGTGCCAGCAGCTTAATAGCGGATTCCTACGAGCAGTACTTC. As protein: CASSLIADSYEQYF.

This chain uses TRBV5-6 with TRBJ1-5; D unclear. Germline values: CDR1 SGHDT, CDR2 YYEEEE. With 4 bases removed from V and 5 bases from J, the gap between germline ends came to 4 bases. The CDR3 covers 11 residues. The CDR3 DNA reads TGTGCCAGCAGCACCTATCAGCCCCAGCATTTT. This encodes CASSTYQPQHF.

CDR3 residues: CASSLTSGSSNEQFF. The CDR3 DNA reads TGTGCCAGCAGTCTGACTAGCGGGAGTAGCAATGAGCAGTTCTTC. The V gene is TRBV5-4, the J gene TRBJ2-1; 12 positions agree with TRBD2. V lost 5 bases and J lost 6; bases outside the gene matches: 6. The CDR3 consists of 15 residues. CDR1 and CDR2 (germline): SGHNT, YYREEE (reference sequence).

The sample holds many counts of this clonotype. The J gene is TRBJ2-5, the V gene TRBV12-3 or TRBV12-4; 9 bases fit TRBD1. The V gene end was trimmed by 5 bases and the J gene end by 4 bases; junction bases not matched to a gene: 2. CDR3 length: 13 residues. CDR3 in amino acids: CASSLTGGETQYF. The CDR3 coding sequence is TGTGCCAGCAGTCTGACAGGGGGAGAGACCCAGTACTTC.

The chain recombines TRBV9 with TRBJ2-1; D is uncertain. This CDR3 is 12 amino acids long. V shed 3 bases and J shed 4 bases, with 5 bases lying between them. Germline CDR1 is SGDLS and CDR2 is YYNGEE. The CDR3 is CASSDRYNEQFF. The CDR3 bases are TGTGCCAGCAGCGACCGTTACAATGAGCAGTTCTTC. Full variable domain (missing parts from reference TRBV9 and TRBJ2-1): DSGVTQTPKHLITATGQRVTLRCSPRSGDLSVYWYQQSLDQGLQFLIQYYNGEERAKGNILERFSAQQFPDLHSELNLSSLELGDSALYFCASSDRYNEQFFGPGTRLTVL.

This clonotype was recorded at least ten times. CDR3 in amino acids: CASSERRGLTRRDEQYF. DNA of the CDR3: TGTGCCAGCAGTGAACGACGGGGACTTACTCGAAGAGACGAGCAGTACTTC. The rearrangement uses TRBV6-1 and TRBJ2-7, with D possibly being TRBD2 (6 bases). In germline, CDR1 is MNHNS, CDR2 SASEGT. This CDR3 contains 17 residues. V was pared by 2 bases and J by 5 bases, with 22 bases between.

This clonotype was counted at least ten times. The chain joins TRBV7-9 to TRBJ2-1; 12 positions agree with TRBD2. The CDR3 extends over 16 amino acids. Germline values: CDR1 SEHNR, CDR2 FQNEAQ (reference sequence). V lost 4 bases, J lost 6 bases, and 7 bases stayed unmatched. CDR3: CASSSGLAGLPNEQFF. CDR3 DNA: TGTGCCAGCAGCTCCGGACTAGCGGGATTACCCAATGAGCAGTTCTTC.

In its sample, this clonotype was seen many times. This chain connects TRBV12-3 or TRBV12-4 to TRBJ2-3, with D perhaps assigned TRBD1 or TRBD2 (5 bases each). Trimming removed 7 bases at V and 5 bases at J, with 16 bases between. This CDR3 has 14 residues. The CDR3 nucleotides read TGTGCCAGCACCTGGGGGATTTTAGGAGATACGCAGTATTTT. It is translated as CASTWGILGDTQYF.

This clonotype was seen ten or more times. The chain is built from TRBV7-9 and TRBJ1-2; D is unclear. The CDR3 runs to 14 residues. Trimming took 5 bases from V and 4 from J, leaving 14 bases between them. Germline V lookup: CDR1 SEHNR, CDR2 FQNEAQ (reference sequence). The CDR3: CASSPDSDLYGYTF. CDR3 coding DNA: TGTGCCAGCAGCCCGGACTCAGACCTCTATGGCTACACCTTC.

The sample holds a few counts of this clonotype. Possible read error: a much larger clone is one base away. The genes are TRBV2 and TRBJ2-7, with D maybe TRBD1 (6 bases). The CDR3 is 13 amino acids. CDR1 and CDR2 (germline): SNHLY, FYNNEI. Here the CDR3 reads CAGSDGQGYEQYF. The CDR3 DNA reads as TGTGCCGGCAGTGACGGTCAGGGGTACGAGCAGTACTTC.

This clonotype was seen ten or more times. This chain joins TRBV28 and TRBJ2-7, with TRBD1 matching over 8 bases. The CDR3 totals 14 residues. V was clipped by 6 bases and J by 6 bases; unmatched bases: 10. CDR1 is MDHEN, CDR2 SYDVKM, per germline. CDR3: CASSIGQGGTEQYF. Here the CDR3 DNA reads TGTGCCAGCAGCATAGGACAGGGTGGTACCGAGCAGTACTTC.

This clonotype was observed many times. This chain links TRBV7-2 with TRBJ2-3; D is ambiguous. The V and J ends lost 0 bases and 3 bases respectively, with 13 bases between them. CDR3 length equals 16 residues. Germline CDR1 SGHTA, CDR2 FQGNSA. In DNA form, the CDR3 reads TGTGCCAGCAGCTTAGCGCTCATTCCCGTTACAGATACGCAGTATTTT. This encodes CASSLALIPVTDTQYF.

J is TRBJ2-7 and V is TRBV5-8; 7 nucleotides align to TRBD1. CDR3 size: 14 residues. V dropped 4 bases and J dropped 5; count of bases not matched to a gene: 9. Germline lookup yields CDR1 SGHTS and CDR2 YDEGEE. CDR3 loop: CASSPMTGWDEQYF. CDR3 bases: TGTGCCAGCAGCCCGATGACAGGGTGGGACGAGCAGTACTTC. Looking up the rest from reference TRBV5-8 and TRBJ2-7 gives the full variable domain: EAGVTQSPTHLIKTRGQQATLRCSPISGHTSVYWYQQALGLGLQFLLWYDEGEERNRGNFPPRFSGRQFPNYSSELNVNALELEDSALYLCASSPMTGWDEQYFGPGTRLTVT.

This clonotype occurred many times. The gene calls are TRBV19 and TRBJ1-1; 8 nucleotides match TRBD1. CDR3 size: 16 residues. Germline V CDR1 and CDR2: LNHDA, SQIVND (reference sequence). V shed 7 bases and J 2 bases; nucleotides not matched to a gene: 12. CDR3 in DNA: TGTGCCAGTACTCATAAGGGGACAGGTTCCAACACTGAAGCTTTCTTT. Amino acids: CASTHKGTGSNTEAFF.

Turning to this clonotype: This may arise from a read error, as a much more abundant clone is one base away. This chain links TRBV6-1 with TRBJ2-1; D perhaps matches TRBD2 (5 bases). This CDR3 spans 13 amino acids. The germline V gene has CDR1 MNHNS and CDR2 SASEGT. Here the CDR3 DNA reads TGTGCCAGCAGCCAGTCAGACTACAATGAGCAGCTCTTC. This sequence encodes CASSQSDYNEQLF.

In this sample, this clonotype turned up many times. The chain recombines TRBV4-1 with TRBJ2-2; D not certain. The V gene lost 4 bases and the J gene lost 5 bases, with 8 bases spanning the gap. This CDR3 comprises 13 residues. The germline V gene has CDR1 MGHRA and CDR2 YSYEKL. For the CDR3, the DNA is TGCGCCAGCAGCCCCTCCGGGACCGGGGAGCTGTTTTTT. It is translated as CASSPSGTGELFF.